The rows below give T cell receptor beta chains drawn from one sample of a study of blood T cell repertoires in COVID-19. Sequencing was performed with immunoSEQ multiplex PCR; in TCRdb, only in-frame clones are kept and a portion is missing. The data show tens of thousands of clones, with approximately 90% seen just once and 9.5% to 15% held by the top ten. Specimen: peripheral blood. Receptors originate from a man in his sixties or seventies with active or convalescent COVID-19. Both conserved end residues are part of each CDR3. Fields, in order: clone size, J gene, D gene, V gene, CDR3 DNA, CDR3 protein. D genes are given only for firm matches. Part of the rows lack a size; the others show once, few, many or a class for expanded clones.

NA	TRBJ1-1	TRBD1	TRBV5-1	TGCGCCAGCAGCTTGGCCGGGGGACAGGGGAACACTGAAGCTTTCTTT	CASSLAGGQGNTEAFF
NA	TRBJ1-2	TRBD1	TRBV2	TGTGCCGGCAGACAGGGAGAAAATGGCTACACCTTC	CAGRQGENGYTF
NA	TRBJ2-3	TRBD2	TRBV4-3	TGCGCCAGCAGCCCCCAAGCGGGGGTGGGAGATACGCAGTATTTT	CASSPQAGVGDTQYF
NA	TRBJ1-2	NA	TRBV11-2	TGTGCCAGCAGTCAAGGACAGTATGGCTACACCTTC	CASSQGQYGYTF
NA	TRBJ2-7	NA	TRBV6-5	TGTGCCAGCAGTTACCGGGGTCGCGAGCAGTACTTC	CASSYRGREQYF
NA	TRBJ1-6	NA	TRBV27	TGTGCCAGCAGTTTAACACCACGGGGTGGAGGACCCCTCCACTTT	CASSLTPRGGGPLHF
NA	TRBJ1-1	TRBD1	TRBV7-2	TGTGCCAGCAGCCAACAGGGGGCTTCTGAAGCTTTCTTT	CASSQQGASEAFF
NA	TRBJ1-3	NA	TRBV5-4	TGTGCCAGCAGTCTACAGGGAACTGGAAACACCATATATTTT	CASSLQGTGNTIYF
NA	TRBJ2-7	NA	TRBV20-1	TGCAGTGCTAGTGGGGGCCTCACCTACGAGCAGTACTTC	CSASGGLTYEQYF
NA	TRBJ1-4	NA	TRBV7-9	TGTGCCAGCAGCTTAGGGACAGATAATGAAAAACTGTTTTTT	CASSLGTDNEKLFF
few	TRBJ2-7	TRBD1	TRBV6-5	TGTGCCAGTCTCACCGGGACAGGCATCTCCTACGAGCAGTACTTC	CASLTGTGISYEQYF
NA	TRBJ2-3	TRBD1	TRBV29-1	TGCAGCGTTGAAGGGACGACAGGGGGGGATACGCAGTATTTT	CSVEGTTGGDTQYF
NA	TRBJ1-3	NA	TRBV11-2	TGTGCCAGCAGCTTTACAGGGTCGTTTGGAAACACCATATATTTT	CASSFTGSFGNTIYF
NA	TRBJ1-1	NA	TRBV10-2	TGCGCCAGCAGTGAGTGGGGGCTATTTACTGAAGCTTTCTTT	CASSEWGLFTEAFF
NA	TRBJ1-1	TRBD1	TRBV18	TGTGCCAGCTCATCCCGGGACAGGCCAGTGTCGGGCACTGAAGCTTTCTTT	CASSSRDRPVSGTEAFF
NA	TRBJ2-7	NA	TRBV7-8	TGTGCCAGCACCACCCGGATGGGGCGCGAGCAGTACTTC	CASTTRMGREQYF
NA	TRBJ1-1	TRBD1	TRBV7-9	TGTGCCAGCAGCTCAACAGGGGGGGAGGCTTTCTTT	CASSSTGGEAFF
NA	TRBJ1-5	NA	TRBV28	TGTGCCACCAAATCGAAGACAGCTAGCAATCAGCCCCAGCATTTT	CATKSKTASNQPQHF
few	TRBJ2-5	TRBD2	TRBV5-4	TGTGCCAGCAGCCCTGCGCGGGGGGATATAGAGACCCAGTACTTC	CASSPARGDIETQYF
NA	TRBJ1-2	NA	TRBV27	TGTGCCAGCAGTTTATCCGGCGGTTATGGCTACACCTTC	CASSLSGGYGYTF
NA	TRBJ2-7	NA	TRBV5-1	TGCGCCAGCAGCTTGGCCTGGGGGACTGACAGCGAGCAGTACTTC	CASSLAWGTDSEQYF
NA	TRBJ1-6	NA	TRBV5-8	TGTGCCAGCAGCTTAATTCTAAGCGCCTCTTCACCCCTCCACTTT	CASSLILSASSPLHF
few	TRBJ2-7	TRBD1	TRBV5-1	TGCGCCAGCAGCCCGACCCAGGGGGCCCACGAGCAGTACTTC	CASSPTQGAHEQYF
few	TRBJ2-3	NA	TRBV27	TGTGCCAGCAGTCCAGACGGGACCGCCGGGGGTACGCAGTATTTT	CASSPDGTAGGTQYF
NA	TRBJ1-1	TRBD1	TRBV4-2	TGTGCCAGCAGCCATCTGACAGGGGGCTCGACTGAAGCTTTCTTT	CASSHLTGGSTEAFF
NA	TRBJ2-5	TRBD2	TRBV5-1	TGCGCCAGCAGCTTGCTCCCCGGGGGGGTCAGCGAGACCCAGTACTTC	CASSLLPGGVSETQYF
NA	TRBJ2-5	NA	TRBV9	TGTGCCAGCAGCGTAGGAGGCCGCGGGGCGGAGACCCAGTACTTC	CASSVGGRGAETQYF
NA	TRBJ1-5	NA	TRBV10-3	TGTGCCATCGGGCCAGGGGATCAGCCCCAGCATTTT	CAIGPGDQPQHF
NA	TRBJ2-2	TRBD1	TRBV13	TGTGCCAGCAGCTTCCTGACAGGGGGACCCACCGGGGAGCTGTTTTTT	CASSFLTGGPTGELFF
few	TRBJ1-2	NA	TRBV29-1	TGCAGCGTTGCTCCGGGGGGATATGGCTACACCTTC	CSVAPGGYGYTF
NA	TRBJ1-2	TRBD1	TRBV6-5	TGTGCCAGCAGTTACAGAATGGACAGGTCATATGGCTACACCTTC	CASSYRMDRSYGYTF
NA	TRBJ2-2	NA	TRBV27	TGTGCCAGCAGTTTGGAAAGGGGGATCGTGGCCGGGGAGCTGTTTTTT	CASSLERGIVAGELFF
NA	TRBJ1-6	NA	TRBV19	TGTGCCAGTACCCCGCGGGACGGTTATTCACCCCTCCACTTT	CASTPRDGYSPLHF
NA	TRBJ2-5	TRBD1	TRBV7-2	TGTGCCAGCAGTTATGGACAGGGCCTAGCGAAGTACTTC	CASSYGQGLAKYF
NA	TRBJ2-2	NA	TRBV7-3	TGTGCCAGCAGCCAAGGGGGGGTTAACACCGGGGAGCTGTTTTTT	CASSQGGVNTGELFF
once	TRBJ1-4	TRBD1	TRBV5-6	TGTGCCAGCAGCTGGGGACAGGGGGAATTGTTTTTT	CASSWGQGELFF
NA	TRBJ2-3	NA	TRBV9	TGTGCCAGCAGCGGTAGCGGAATAACCCTCCTTACAGATACGCAGTATTTT	CASSGSGITLLTDTQYF
NA	TRBJ1-1	TRBD1	TRBV19	TGTGCCAGTAGACCCCCAGGGGGCTTCACTGAAGCTTTCTTT	CASRPPGGFTEAFF
NA	TRBJ1-4	NA	TRBV18	TGTGCCAGCTCACAGACGAGGGGGACTAATGAAAAACTGTTTTTT	CASSQTRGTNEKLFF
NA	TRBJ2-7	NA	TRBV5-4	TGTGCCAGCAGCTGGGGAAGGGGCTCCTACGAGCAGTACTTC	CASSWGRGSYEQYF
NA	TRBJ1-5	TRBD1	TRBV28	TGTGCCAGCAGCCCAACAGGGGCGACACTAGGAAATCAGCCCCAGCATTTT	CASSPTGATLGNQPQHF
NA	TRBJ1-5	NA	TRBV5-1	TGCGCCAGCAGCTTAACAGGGTTAGGGAATCAGCCCCAGCATTTT	CASSLTGLGNQPQHF